A single sample gave rise to the 6 T cell receptor beta chains below, sequenced in a study of blood T cells in healthy people across ages. Combining a sample-barcoded 5' primer with a J-beta primer mix, a second PCR ran for roughly 7 to 12 cycles. TCRdb fed the 5' RACE reads into MiXCR, producing one record per CDR3 protein. The data contain about 1,000,000 distinct CDR3 sequences, more than 35% of them singletons. Specimen: blood. Receptors were obtained from a woman aged 60 to 75 in good health.

The gene calls are TRBV29-1 and TRBJ2-1; 9 bases match TRBD2. The CDR3 is made up of 13 amino acids. J lost 9 bases, V lost 3 bases, and 6 bases had no gene match. The germline gives CDR1 SQVTM, CDR2 ANQGSEA. CDR3 in amino acids: CSVEGVAGVEQFF. The CDR3 coding sequence is TGCAGCGTTGAGGGGGTAGCGGGAGTTGAGCAGTTCTTC.

The genes are TRBV28 and TRBJ2-3; the D is unclear. Germline V gene data show CDR1 as MDHEN and CDR2 as SYDVKM. The V end lost 6 bases, the J end lost 12 bases, and 10 bases lay between the germline ends. The CDR3 spans 10 residues. The CDR3 spells CASSRGVQYF. The CDR3 DNA reads as TGTGCCAGCAGCCGCGGCGTCCAGTATTTT.

The V call is TRBV12-3 or TRBV12-4, the J call TRBJ2-7, with TRBD2 as a possible D gene (5 bases). Trimming took 4 bases from V and 6 from J, leaving 13 bases between them. The CDR3 totals 13 residues. The CDR3 DNA sequence: TGTGCCAGCAGTTCTGGTTCGAGCGGCGAGCAGTACTTC. Residues: CASSSGSSGEQYF.

The V call is TRBV20-1, the J call TRBJ2-2, with 9 nucleotides matching TRBD2. V dropped 6 bases and J dropped 5; count of bases not matched to a gene: 7. There are 14 residues in the CDR3. Germline V gene sequence: CDR1 DFQATT, CDR2 SNEGSKA (reference sequence). The CDR3 loop reads CSANSGSGTGELFF. DNA of the CDR3: TGCAGTGCCAATAGCGGGAGCGGAACCGGGGAGCTGTTTTTT.

The chain links TRBV15 to TRBJ2-1, with a tentative D call TRBD1 (5 bases). The germline gives CDR1 LNHNV, CDR2 YYDKDF (reference sequence). The CDR3 loop spans 15 amino acids. The V end lost 0 bases, the J end lost 6 bases, and 12 bases lay between the germline ends. The CDR3 DNA reads TGTGCCACCAGCAGAGACGCAGGGCCCCTCAATGAGCAGTTCTTC. Encoded protein: CATSRDAGPLNEQFF.

The chain joins TRBV27 to TRBJ2-3, with a tentative D call TRBD2 (5 bases). Deletions cut 10 bases from V and 1 base from J, with 12 bases between. Looked up from germline, CDR1 is MNHEY and CDR2 is SMNVEV (reference sequence). The CDR3 extends over 13 amino acids. The CDR3 DNA follows: TGTGCCATAGTAGCGTCTGGCACAGATACGCAGTATTTT. Its translation: CAIVASGTDTQYF.